Below are 21 T cell receptor beta chains sequenced from a single sample in a study of blood T cell repertoires in COVID-19. Assay: immunoSEQ multiplex PCR; the TCRdb copy retains only in-frame clones and omits some. Counted here are roughly 120,000 clones, 86% occurring once; the ten biggest clones make up 7.9%. Sequenced material: peripheral blood. The receptor set was obtained from a man between 65 and 85 years old who had recovered from COVID-19.

The V gene is TRBV9, the J gene TRBJ2-1; 13 nucleotides agree with TRBD2. Losses at the gene ends were 3 bases for V and 6 bases for J; bases not matched to a gene: 6. This CDR3 contains 16 residues. CDR1 SGDLS and CDR2 YYNGEE come from the germline V gene. CDR3 DNA: TGTGCCAGCAGCGGGGGGACTAGCGGGGTATTCAATGAGCAGTTCTTC. Translation: CASSGGTSGVFNEQFF.

By share of the sample, this clone is medium-sized. This sequence joins TRBV5-6 and TRBJ2-7; D is ambiguous. Germline V gene data show CDR1 as SGHDT and CDR2 as YYEEEE. The V and J ends lost 4 bases and 0 bases respectively, with 5 bases between them. CDR3 length equals 12 residues. CDR3 bases: TGTGCCAGCAGCCTAACCTCCTACGAGCAGTACTTC. This sequence encodes CASSLTSYEQYF.

V gene TRBV28 combines with J gene TRBJ2-1; 13 bases match TRBD2. This CDR3 is 15 amino acids long. The junction had 6 bases not matched to a gene; V was cut back by 5 bases and J by 8 bases. Germline CDR1 is MDHEN and CDR2 is SYDVKM. CDR3 sequence: CASSVWTSGSHEQFF. The CDR3 DNA sequence: TGTGCCAGCAGTGTGTGGACTAGCGGGAGTCATGAGCAGTTCTTC.

V gene TRBV24-1 combines with J gene TRBJ2-3; 7 bases map to TRBD2. The CDR3 is 15 amino acids. Germline CDR1 KGHDR, CDR2 SFDVKD. J gave up 6 bases and V 5 bases, and 10 bases lay outside the gene matches. The CDR3: CATSAPGGSGDTQYF. The CDR3 bases are TGTGCCACCAGTGCACCGGGAGGATCGGGCGATACGCAGTATTTT.

The CDR3 DNA reads as TGTGCCAGCACCAACCGGGGTTGGGATACTGAAGCTTTCTTT. Translating it yields CASTNRGWDTEAFF. The rearrangement uses TRBV6-5 and TRBJ1-1; D remains unclear. The length of the CDR3 is 14 residues. V lost 7 bases, J lost 5 bases, and 17 bases lay in between. The germline CDR1 and CDR2 sequences are MNHEY and SVGAGI.

The CDR3 is CASTHGGVDSPLHF. DNA for the CDR3: TGTGCCAGCACTCATGGGGGGGTGGACTCACCCCTCCACTTT. The chain recombines TRBV7-2 with TRBJ1-6; D possibly corresponds to TRBD1 (5 bases). The CDR3 loop spans 14 amino acids. Germline V gene sequence: CDR1 SGHTA, CDR2 FQGNSA. Trimming removed 7 bases from V and 10 bases from J, with 17 bases in between. Full variable domain (remainder filled in from reference TRBV7-2 and TRBJ1-6): GAGVSQSPSNKVTEKGKDVELRCDPISGHTALYWYRQSLGQGLEFLIYFQGNSAPDKSGLPSDRFSAERTGGSVSTLTIQRTQQEDSAVYLCASTHGGVDSPLHFGNGTRLTVT.

The CDR3 DNA reads TGTGCCAGCAGCCAACCAGACAGGGTAGAGCAATACGGCTACACCTTC. Translating it yields CASSQPDRVEQYGYTF. The V and J genes are TRBV3-1 (or the pseudogene TRBV3-2) and TRBJ1-2, with 7 bases identical to TRBD1. CDR1 is LGHDT, CDR2 YNNKEL, per germline (reference sequence). The ends lost 2 bases at V and 8 bases at J; junction bases unmatched: 14. The CDR3 length is 16 residues.

This clone was counted a few times. V gene TRBV5-1 combines with J gene TRBJ1-5; D gene uncertain. The germline V and J ends were trimmed by 0 bases and 7 bases, with 11 bases remaining between them. The CDR3 is made up of 14 amino acids. Germline assignment: CDR1 SGHRS and CDR2 YFSETQ. The CDR3: CASSLAVAGQPQHF. CDR3 DNA: TGCGCCAGCAGCTTGGCGGTTGCGGGGCAGCCCCAGCATTTT.

CDR3 coding DNA: TGTGCCAGCAGTTTGTTCTCCAGGCCGGAAAACACCGGGGAGCTGTTTTTT. Protein sequence: CASSLFSRPENTGELFF. The V and J genes are TRBV27 and TRBJ2-2, with D unclear. Germline-derived CDR1 and CDR2 are MNHEY and SMNVEV (reference sequence). The CDR3 totals 17 residues. V was cut by 3 bases and J by 2 bases, with 16 bases left in between.

The sample holds a few counts of this clone. The rearrangement links TRBV27 to TRBJ2-7; D is ambiguous. The length of the CDR3 is 12 residues. The V and J ends lost 5 bases and 7 bases respectively, with 12 bases between them. CDR1 is MNHEY and CDR2 is SMNVEV in the germline V gene (reference sequence). The CDR3 sequence is CASSPLVGEQYF. As DNA, the CDR3 is TGTGCCAGCAGTCCCCTCGTCGGGGAGCAGTACTTC.

This chain links TRBV18 with TRBJ2-7; 9 nucleotides match TRBD1. The junction had 4 bases not matched to a gene; V was cut back by 3 bases and J by 4 bases. Per germline, CDR1 KGHSH and CDR2 LQKENI. The length of the CDR3 is 14 residues. The CDR3 sequence: CASSPRQGVYEQYF. As DNA, the CDR3 is TGTGCCAGCTCACCTAGACAGGGGGTTTACGAGCAGTACTTC.

V is TRBV11-3 and J is TRBJ2-1; TRBD1 matches 10 bases. This CDR3 contains 19 residues. Germline values: CDR1 SGHNT, CDR2 YENEEA. The junction had 12 bases not matched to a gene; V was cut back by 1 base and J by 3 bases. Written as DNA, the CDR3 is TGTGCCAGCAGCTTAGGCGTTGGAAGAGGGACAGGGGTCTACAATGAGCAGTTCTTC. Translating gives CASSLGVGRGTGVYNEQFF.

The V and J genes are TRBV29-1 and TRBJ1-2; D remains ambiguous. V was cut by 4 bases and J by 3 bases, with 12 bases left in between. The germline V gene has CDR1 SQVTM and CDR2 ANQGSEA. CDR3 size: 13 residues. CDR3 DNA sequence: TGCAGCGTTGCTGAACAGCCCGACTATGGCTACACCTTC. It yields the protein CSVAEQPDYGYTF.

This rearrangement joins TRBV24-1 to TRBJ2-3, with TRBD1 matching over 7 bases. Germline V lookup: CDR1 KGHDR, CDR2 SFDVKD. J lost 6 bases, V lost 3 bases, and 8 bases had no gene match. The CDR3 is 15 residues long. Here the CDR3 DNA reads TGTGCCACCAGTGATCCACGGGACAGTAGCGATACGCAGTATTTT. Encoded protein: CATSDPRDSSDTQYF.

DNA for the CDR3: TGTGCCAGCAGTCTCGGAACAGTGAATTCACCCCTCCACTTT. Amino acid sequence: CASSLGTVNSPLHF. The chain is built from TRBV6-5 and TRBJ1-6; no clear D. The CDR3 runs 14 residues. Germline loops: CDR1 MNHEY, CDR2 SVGAGI. V was pared by 5 bases and J by 7 bases, with 12 bases between.

This clone was seen more than once but under ten times. The rearrangement uses TRBV27 and TRBJ2-7, with a tentative D call TRBD2 (6 bases). Germline V CDR1 and CDR2: MNHEY, SMNVEV (reference sequence). This CDR3 has 12 residues. Trimming stripped 10 bases from V and 3 bases from J, with 13 bases between. The CDR3 DNA sequence: TGTGCCATCGGCGGGGTGGACTACGAGCAGTACTTC. It specifies CAIGGVDYEQYF.

This clone has just one count. The chain links TRBV5-1 to TRBJ1-6, with TRBD1 matching over 9 bases. The CDR3 consists of 16 residues. The germline V gene has CDR1 SGHRS and CDR2 YFSETQ. J was trimmed by 9 bases and V by 0 bases; bases with no gene match: 7. This CDR3 is CASSLGEDRGSSPLHF. CDR3 DNA sequence: TGCGCCAGCAGCTTGGGTGAGGACAGGGGTTCTTCACCCCTCCACTTT. Full variable domain (outside the CDR3, taken from reference TRBV5-1 and TRBJ1-6): KAGVTQTPRYLIKTRGQQVTLSCSPISGHRSVSWYQQTPGQGLQFLFEYFSETQRNKGNFPGRFSGRQFSNSRSEMNVSTLELGDSALYLCASSLGEDRGSSPLHFGNGTRLTVT.

This chain connects TRBV4-1 to TRBJ2-1; D might be TRBD2 (5 bases). Germline V gene data show CDR1 as MGHRA and CDR2 as YSYEKL. This CDR3 is built from 13 residues. Trimming left V 2 bases short and J 10 bases short, with 12 bases between. The CDR3 loop is CASSQRIEGEQFF. Written as DNA, the CDR3 is TGCGCCAGCAGCCAACGGATAGAGGGCGAGCAGTTCTTC.

The chain combines TRBV5-1 with TRBJ2-5; 7 bases are a match to TRBD2. This CDR3 is built from 15 residues. Germline V gene data show CDR1 as SGHRS and CDR2 as YFSETQ. J lost 7 bases, V lost 4 bases, and 13 bases had no gene match. In DNA, the CDR3 is TGCGCCAGCAGCGATAACAGCGGGGCCTTCCGGACCCAGTACTTC. Translating it yields CASSDNSGAFRTQYF. Complete variable domain (other parts from reference TRBV5-1 and TRBJ2-5): KAGVTQTPRYLIKTRGQQVTLSCSPISGHRSVSWYQQTPGQGLQFLFEYFSETQRNKGNFPGRFSGRQFSNSRSEMNVSTLELGDSALYLCASSDNSGAFRTQYFGPGTRLLVL.

DNA of the CDR3: TGTGCCAGCAGCTTAGGCCCAAAAGATGAGCAGTTCTTC. As protein: CASSLGPKDEQFF. The chain combines TRBV7-3 with TRBJ2-1; D is unresolved. This CDR3 is built from 13 residues. The V gene lost 2 bases and the J gene lost 8 bases, with 10 bases spanning the gap. Germline V gene lookup returns CDR1 SGHTA and CDR2 FQGTGA.

The chain has TRBV29-1 and TRBJ2-2; 12 bases are shared with TRBD2. There are 15 residues in the CDR3. The germline CDR1 and CDR2 sequences are SQVTM and ANQGSEA. The V and J ends lost 7 bases and 6 bases, in that order; junction bases with no gene match: 9. The CDR3 DNA follows: TGCAGCGCTCGACTAGCGGGAGTTCCATCCGGGGAGCTGTTTTTT. Encoded protein: CSARLAGVPSGELFF.